Given below is one T cell receptor (beta chain) in context. Antigen: not known. The source of the sample is a study of blood T cells in healthy people across ages. Findings of the study overall: Long-lived and aged donors differed, with more naive CD4+ cells and higher diversity in the long-lived.

The extraction recovered at least 5.5 micrograms of total RNA per sample. A J-beta primer mix and a sample-barcoded 5' primer were used in a second PCR of roughly 7 to 12 cycles. Carrying 12 random nucleotides, a template-switch adaptor labeled each individual cDNA molecule. Every individual sample yielded 2.5 million or more paired-end reads (each containing CDR3). TCRdb analysed the 5' RACE reads with MiXCR anew, one entry per CDR3 protein. The sample yields about 1.6 million distinct CDR3 sequences, about 32% seen once. The V and J ends lost 7 bases and 0 bases, in that order; junction bases with no gene match: 15. Germline CDR1 and CDR2: SNHLY and FYNNEI. CDR3 length: 18 amino acids.

The clonotype was recovered from a woman in her thirties in good health. The chain has TRBV2 and TRBJ2-7, with 10 bases lining up with TRBD1. The sequenced sample was blood. DNA for the CDR3: TGTGCCAGCAAGGTCCCGGGACAGGGGTCCGCCAGCTCCTACGAGCAGTACTTC. It yields the protein CASKVPGQGSASSYEQYF.